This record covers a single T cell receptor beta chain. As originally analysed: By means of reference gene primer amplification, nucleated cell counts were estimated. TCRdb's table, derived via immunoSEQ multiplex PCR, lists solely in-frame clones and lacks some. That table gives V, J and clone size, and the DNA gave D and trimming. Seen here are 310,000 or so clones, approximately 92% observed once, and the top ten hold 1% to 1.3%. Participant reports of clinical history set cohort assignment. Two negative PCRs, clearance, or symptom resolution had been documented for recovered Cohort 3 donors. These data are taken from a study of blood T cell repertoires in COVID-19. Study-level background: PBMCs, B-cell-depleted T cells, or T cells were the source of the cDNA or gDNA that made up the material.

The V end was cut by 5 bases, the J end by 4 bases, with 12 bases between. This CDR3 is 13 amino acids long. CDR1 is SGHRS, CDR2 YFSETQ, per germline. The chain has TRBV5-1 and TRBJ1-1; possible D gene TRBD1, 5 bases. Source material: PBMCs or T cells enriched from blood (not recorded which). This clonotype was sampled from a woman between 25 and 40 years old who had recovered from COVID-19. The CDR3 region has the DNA TGCGCCAGCAGAGGGGATTTAGGCACTGAAGCTTTCTTT. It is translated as CASRGDLGTEAFF.